The present entry profiles one T cell receptor beta chain with its context. The data were obtained in a study of T cell changes during pregnancy in multiple sclerosis. This table comes from immunoSEQ multiplex PCR, and its TCRdb copy is limited to in-frame clones, with some not included. The sample consists of approximately 53,000 clones, about nine tenths of them appearing once. This CDR3 contains 17 residues. The ends were cut back, 1 base at V and 1 base at J, with 16 bases in the middle. The germline CDR1 and CDR2 sequences are SEHNR and FQNEAQ (reference sequence). The V and J genes are TRBV7-9 and TRBJ1-1; tentatively, D is TRBD1 (5 bases). The sequence derives from a female donor with multiple sclerosis, enrolled in a pregnancy study. Sequencing was performed on CD4+ T cells from peripheral blood mononuclear cells, taken in the second trimester of pregnancy. The CDR3 sequence is CASSLGSGGRANTEAFF. In DNA, the CDR3 is TGTGCCAGCAGCTTAGGGTCCGGGGGGAGGGCGAACACTGAAGCTTTCTTT.